Below are 23 T cell receptor beta chains sequenced from a single sample in a study of blood T cell repertoires in COVID-19. Sequenced by immunoSEQ multiplex PCR; TCRdb stores in-frame clones only, minus some. The sample consists of some 320,000 clones, about 87% of them appearing once. The sample comprised peripheral blood. These receptors were obtained from a woman aged 45-60 years who had recovered from COVID-19.

In regard to this clone: The same CDR3 arises from other DNA sequences in this sample as well. V is TRBV11-3 and J is TRBJ2-1, with a possible D match to TRBD1 (6 bases). The CDR3 runs to 15 residues. Germline V lookup: CDR1 SGHNT, CDR2 YENEEA. V lost 1 base and J 4 bases, leaving 11 bases between the germline ends. The CDR3 nucleotides are TGTGCCAGCAGCTTAGGACAAGGGGGATACAATGAGCAGTTCTTC. It yields the protein CASSLGQGGYNEQFF.

The chain joins TRBV7-2 to TRBJ1-5; D gene uncertain. Trimming cost V 5 bases and J 0 bases, with 17 bases left between them. Germline V gene lookup returns CDR1 SGHTA and CDR2 FQGNSA. The CDR3 has 17 residues. The CDR3 loop reads CASSPRGGYGSNQPQHF. The CDR3 region has the DNA TGTGCCAGCAGCCCACGGGGAGGATACGGTAGCAATCAGCCCCAGCATTTT.

The chain employs TRBV5-1 and TRBJ1-1; perhaps TRBD1 as D (5 bases). Per germline, CDR1 SGHRS and CDR2 YFSETQ. Deletions cut 1 base from V and 1 base from J, with 8 bases between. The CDR3 extends over 14 amino acids. CDR3 residues: CASSLKGPNTEAFF. The CDR3 nucleotides read TGCGCCAGCAGCTTGAAGGGGCCGAACACTGAAGCTTTCTTT.

This clone was detected only a few times. The chain employs TRBV5-6 and TRBJ1-1; D gene uncertain. CDR1 and CDR2 (germline): SGHDT, YYEEEE. V gave up 3 bases and J gave up 2 bases, with 8 bases separating them. There are 13 residues in the CDR3. The CDR3 is CASSSTPNTEAFF. The CDR3 DNA is TGTGCCAGCAGCTCGACACCTAACACTGAAGCTTTCTTT.

The chain is built from TRBV18 and TRBJ2-1; the D gene is possibly TRBD2 (6 bases). CDR3 length: 14 residues. Germline loops: CDR1 KGHSH, CDR2 LQKENI. The ends were cut back, 4 bases at V and 5 bases at J, with 12 bases in the middle. The CDR3: CASSRGTQNNEQFF. The CDR3 DNA is TGTGCCAGCTCACGCGGGACCCAAAACAATGAGCAGTTCTTC. Filled out from reference TRBV18 and TRBJ2-1, the complete variable domain reads NAGVMQNPRHLVRRRGQEARLRCSPMKGHSHVYWYRQLPEEGLKFMVYLQKENIIDESGMPKERFSAEFPKEGPSILRIQQVVRGDSAAYFCASSRGTQNNEQFFGPGTRLTVL.

This rearrangement joins TRBV18 to TRBJ2-2, with no clear D. V lost 3 bases and J 1 base, leaving 6 bases between the germline ends. CDR1 KGHSH and CDR2 LQKENI come from the germline V gene. CDR3 length: 14 residues. This chain's CDR3 is CASSPSGNTGELFF. Here the CDR3 DNA reads TGTGCCAGCTCACCCTCCGGGAACACCGGGGAGCTGTTTTTT.

The chain carries TRBV19 and TRBJ2-4; the D gene is possibly TRBD2 (6 bases). There are 16 residues in the CDR3. Deletions cut 1 base from V and 1 base from J, with 11 bases between. Germline assignment: CDR1 LNHDA and CDR2 SQIVND (reference sequence). CDR3 nucleotides: TGTGCCAGTAGTATAGGCGGGGCGCGGGCCAAAAACATTCAGTACTTC. Its translation: CASSIGGARAKNIQYF. The full variable domain, completed using reference TRBV19 and TRBJ2-4, is DGGITQSPKYLFRKEGQNVTLSCEQNLNHDAMYWYRQDPGQGLRLIYYSQIVNDFQKGDIAEGYSVSREKKESFPLTVTSAQKNPTAFYLCASSIGGARAKNIQYFGAGTRLSVL.

Concerning this clone: Within the sample, other DNA sequences also encode this same CDR3. This rearrangement joins TRBV18 to TRBJ2-2; 7 nucleotides line up with TRBD1. CDR1 KGHSH and CDR2 LQKENI come from the germline V gene. This CDR3 spans 15 amino acids. The J segment lost 3 bases and the V segment lost 3 bases, leaving 4 bases of the junction unmatched. The CDR3 coding sequence is TGTGCCAGCTCACCTGGTCAGGGGGACACCGGGGAGCTGTTTTTT. Its protein product is CASSPGQGDTGELFF.

The rearrangement links TRBV11-2 to TRBJ2-7; D unresolved. Deletions cut 0 bases from V and 5 bases from J, with 11 bases between. CDR3 length: 14 amino acids. Looked up from germline, CDR1 is SGHAT and CDR2 is FQNNGV. The CDR3 DNA follows: TGTGCCAGCAGCTTAGATCTCGGGTTCCACGAGCAGTACTTC. Its translation: CASSLDLGFHEQYF.

The chain combines TRBV4-3 with TRBJ1-1, with 7 bases matching TRBD1. J lost 3 bases, V lost 3 bases, and 16 bases had no gene match. The CDR3 runs 18 residues. Germline CDR1 is LGHNA and CDR2 is YSLEER. In DNA, the CDR3 is TGCGCCAGCAGCCAGACGGAGACAGGGCTCCTAATGGACACTGAAGCTTTCTTT. It specifies CASSQTETGLLMDTEAFF.

DNA of the CDR3: TGTGCCAGTAGTCGAGCTAGCGGGGTGAACTACGAGCAGTACTTC. It translates to CASSRASGVNYEQYF. V usage is TRBV19 and J usage is TRBJ2-7, with 9 positions matching TRBD2. Germline V CDR1 and CDR2: LNHDA, SQIVND (reference sequence). The CDR3 consists of 15 residues. J gave up 3 bases and V 5 bases, and 8 bases lay outside the gene matches.

The chain joins TRBV4-3 to TRBJ2-1, with D possibly TRBD2 on 5 matching bases. Germline CDR1 is LGHNA and CDR2 is YSLEER. V lost 0 bases, J lost 2 bases, and 17 bases lay in between. The CDR3 sequence is 18 residues long. CDR3: CASSQDSTASPTYNEQFF. CDR3 nucleotide sequence: TGCGCCAGCAGCCAAGATTCTACGGCTAGCCCAACCTACAATGAGCAGTTCTTC.

This chain uses TRBV5-1 with TRBJ2-3, with TRBD2 matching 8 bases. V gave up 0 bases and J gave up 2 bases; unmatched junction bases: 5. CDR1 is SGHRS, CDR2 YFSETQ, per germline. The CDR3 is 16 residues long. The CDR3 reads CASSLAGGHHTDTQYF. CDR3 nucleotide sequence: TGCGCCAGCAGCTTGGCGGGGGGGCATCACACAGATACGCAGTATTTT.

This sequence joins TRBV11-2 and TRBJ2-5; 7 nucleotides match TRBD2. The CDR3 is 15 amino acids. The junction had 7 bases not matched to a gene; V was cut back by 1 base and J by 5 bases. Germline V gene data show CDR1 as SGHAT and CDR2 as FQNNGV. The CDR3 bases are TGTGCCAGCAGCTTAGTTGTTAGCGGGTTCGAGACCCAGTACTTC. As protein: CASSLVVSGFETQYF.

The V gene is TRBV19, the J gene TRBJ2-3; 8 bases map to TRBD2. Germline lookup yields CDR1 LNHDA and CDR2 SQIVND (reference sequence). J lost 5 bases, V lost 2 bases, and 9 bases had no gene match. The CDR3 sequence is 16 residues long. Written as DNA, the CDR3 is TGTGCCAGTAGTATATTCAGCGGGAGCATGGGAGATACGCAGTATTTT. It is translated as CASSIFSGSMGDTQYF.

J is TRBJ2-7 and V is TRBV28; 7 bases agree with TRBD2. The germline CDR1 and CDR2 sequences are MDHEN and SYDVKM. The CDR3 consists of 16 residues. J lost 0 bases, V lost 2 bases, and 7 bases had no gene match. CDR3 in DNA: TGTGCCAGCAGTTTAGGGGGGGGGATGAGCTCCTACGAGCAGTACTTC. Encoded protein: CASSLGGGMSSYEQYF.

The V call is TRBV6-2 or TRBV6-3, the J call TRBJ2-5, with a possible D match to TRBD2 (6 bases). The CDR3 extends over 14 amino acids. CDR1 MNHEY and CDR2 SVGEGT come from the germline V gene. Deletions cut 5 bases from V and 4 bases from J, with 14 bases between. CDR3 DNA sequence: TGTGCCAGCAGTCCCCGCCTCGGGGGAGAGACCCAGTACTTC. Translation gives CASSPRLGGETQYF.

The V call is TRBV5-4, the J call TRBJ2-2; 10 nucleotides line up with TRBD2. CDR3 length: 16 amino acids. Germline CDR1 reads SGHNT; CDR2 reads YYREEE (reference sequence). J gave up 6 bases and V 2 bases, and 7 bases lay outside the gene matches. The CDR3 reads CASSLRAGGPPGELFF. Written as DNA, the CDR3 is TGTGCCAGCAGCTTAAGAGCGGGAGGGCCCCCCGGGGAGCTGTTTTTT.

The chain couples TRBV30 to TRBJ2-1; weak D call: TRBD1 (6 bases). Germline assignment: CDR1 GTSNPN and CDR2 SVGIG (reference sequence). V was shortened by 3 bases and J by 8 bases, with 8 bases between the two germline ends. CDR3 length: 11 residues. In DNA form, the CDR3 reads TGTGCCTGGAGCAGGGGAGATGAGCAGTTCTTC. Protein: CAWSRGDEQFF. Full variable domain (outside the CDR3, taken from reference TRBV30 and TRBJ2-1): SQTIHQWPATLVQPVGSPLSLECTVEGTSNPNLYWYRQAAGRGLQLLFYSVGIGQISSEVPQNLSASRPQDRQFILSSKKLLLSDSGFYLCAWSRGDEQFFGPGTRLTVL.

This chain connects TRBV29-1 to TRBJ2-3, with 15 bases matching TRBD2. V shed 5 bases and J 4 bases; nucleotides not matched to a gene: 4. This CDR3 region has 15 residues. Per germline, CDR1 SQVTM and CDR2 ANQGSEA. The CDR3 coding sequence is TGCAGCGTTACCGGACTAGCGGGAGGGGCAGATACGCAGTATTTT. It yields the protein CSVTGLAGGADTQYF.

The rearrangement links TRBV11-3 to TRBJ2-7, with 13 bases that match TRBD2. Looked up from germline, CDR1 is SGHNT and CDR2 is YENEEA. This CDR3 has 14 residues. Losses at the gene ends were 5 bases for V and 6 bases for J; bases not matched to a gene: 4. The CDR3 nucleotides are TGTGCCAGCAGCCCGGGACTAGCGGGACGCGAGCAGTACTTC. Residues: CASSPGLAGREQYF.

The chain recombines TRBV10-1 with TRBJ2-1; maybe TRBD1 (6 bases). The CDR3 extends over 13 amino acids. Trimming stripped 4 bases from V and 4 bases from J, with 8 bases between. Looked up from germline, CDR1 is WNHNN and CDR2 is SYGVQD (reference sequence). The CDR3 nucleotides read TGCGCCAGCAGTGGGACAGTTTACAATGAGCAGTTCTTC. The encoded protein is CASSGTVYNEQFF.

This rearrangement joins TRBV4-3 to TRBJ2-1; 10 positions match TRBD2. CDR3 size: 17 residues. V lost 1 base and J lost 4; bases outside the gene matches: 7. Germline V gene sequence: CDR1 LGHNA, CDR2 YSLEER. CDR3 sequence (DNA): TGCGCCAGCAGCCAAGTCTTCACTAGCGGGGCATACAATGAGCAGTTCTTC. It encodes CASSQVFTSGAYNEQFF.